The 2 T cell receptor beta chains in this list originate from one sample, sequenced in a study of T cells after yellow fever vaccination. TCRdb itself ran the 5' RACE reads through MiXCR, one entry per CDR3 protein. This sample yields 320,000 or so distinct CDR3 sequences, of which roughly 8.4% are seen a single time; approximately 18% belongs to the top ten. Sequencing used PBMCs, obtained about 41 days after the first yellow fever vaccination. The receptors were gathered from a man younger than 35 who received the YFV17D yellow fever vaccine.

This clonotype showed up just a few times. This chain joins TRBV25-1 and TRBJ1-4; D possibly corresponds to TRBD1 (5 bases). V lost 1 base and J 3 bases, leaving 12 bases between the germline ends. This CDR3 has 16 residues. Germline V CDR1 and CDR2: MGHDK, SYGVNS. CDR3 nucleotides: TGTGCCAGCAGTGAATTCAGGGTCAGGTCTAATGAAAAACTGTTTTTT. Amino acid sequence: CASSEFRVRSNEKLFF.

This clonotype was observed many times. The gene calls are TRBV4-2 and TRBJ2-2; D ambiguous. Per germline, CDR1 LGHNA and CDR2 YNFKEQ. This CDR3 region has 15 residues. V shed 0 bases and J shed 7 bases, with 12 bases lying between them. The CDR3 sequence: CASSQEKGYGGELFF. The CDR3 DNA reads as TGTGCCAGCAGCCAAGAAAAAGGATATGGCGGGGAGCTGTTTTTT.